One and the same sample provided the 3 T cell receptor beta chains below, sequenced in a study of blood T cell repertoires in COVID-19. Assay used: immunoSEQ multiplex PCR; TCRdb lists only in-frame clones, some missing. The data show around 200,000 clones, approximately 90% seen once. Sequencing was carried out using PBMCs or T cells enriched from blood (not recorded which). Receptors were obtained from a man younger than 45 who had recovered from COVID-19.

This chain links TRBV7-2 with TRBJ1-4; unclear D gene. The V gene's germline CDR1 is SGHTA and CDR2 FQGNSA. Trimming pared 3 bases from V and 5 bases from J, leaving 13 bases between. CDR3 size: 15 residues. Written as DNA, the CDR3 is TGTGCCAGCAGCTTTCAGAGGAGTTCGAATGAAAAACTGTTTTTT. This gives the protein CASSFQRSSNEKLFF.

The V and J genes are TRBV5-1 and TRBJ1-1; 8 nucleotides match TRBD1. Germline-derived CDR1 and CDR2 are SGHRS and YFSETQ. This CDR3 is 13 amino acids long. J lost 7 bases, V lost 6 bases, and 8 bases had no gene match. The CDR3 loop is CASKVAGGREAFF. In DNA form, the CDR3 reads TGCGCCAGCAAGGTGGCAGGGGGCCGTGAAGCTTTCTTT. The full variable domain, its missing parts supplied by reference TRBV5-1 and TRBJ1-1, is KAGVTQTPRYLIKTRGQQVTLSCSPISGHRSVSWYQQTPGQGLQFLFEYFSETQRNKGNFPGRFSGRQFSNSRSEMNVSTLELGDSALYLCASKVAGGREAFFGQGTRLTVV.

Only one count was recorded for this clone. This chain uses TRBV28 with TRBJ2-1; perhaps TRBD2 as D (6 bases). V was cut by 11 bases and J by 8 bases, with 10 bases left in between. CDR1 MDHEN and CDR2 SYDVKM come from the germline V gene. The CDR3 is made up of 10 amino acids. The DNA of the CDR3 is TGTGCCGCGGGAAGGGATGAGCAGTTCTTC. This sequence encodes CAAGRDEQFF. The whole variable domain, filled in from reference TRBV28 and TRBJ2-1, reads DVKVTQSSRYLVKRTGEKVFLECVQDMDHENMFWYRQDPGLGLRLIYFSYDVKMKEKGDIPEGYSVSREKKERFSLILESASTNQTSMYLCAAGRDEQFFGPGTRLTVL.